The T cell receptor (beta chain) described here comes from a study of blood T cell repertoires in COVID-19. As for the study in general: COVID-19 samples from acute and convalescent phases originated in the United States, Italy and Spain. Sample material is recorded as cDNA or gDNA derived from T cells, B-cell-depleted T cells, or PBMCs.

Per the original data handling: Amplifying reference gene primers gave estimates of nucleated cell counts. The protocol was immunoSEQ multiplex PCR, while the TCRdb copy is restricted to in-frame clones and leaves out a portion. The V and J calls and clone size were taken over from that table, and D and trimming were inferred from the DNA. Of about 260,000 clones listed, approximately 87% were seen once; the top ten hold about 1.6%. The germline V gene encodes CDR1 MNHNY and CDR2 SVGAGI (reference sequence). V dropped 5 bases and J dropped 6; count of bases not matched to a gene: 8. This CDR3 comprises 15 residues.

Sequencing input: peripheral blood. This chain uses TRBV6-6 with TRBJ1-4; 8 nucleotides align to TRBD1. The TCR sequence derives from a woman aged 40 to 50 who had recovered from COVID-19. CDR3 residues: CASSTQGAGDEKLFF. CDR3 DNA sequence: TGTGCCAGCAGTACTCAGGGGGCCGGGGATGAAAAACTGTTTTTT.